This T cell receptor beta chain was identified in a study of blood T cell repertoires in COVID-19. Overall study context: Both acute and convalescent COVID-19 samples were obtained from the United States, Italy and Spain. The cDNA or gDNA used as material had been derived from T cells, B-cell-depleted T cells, or PBMCs.

Methods used by the authors: Quantification of nucleated cells was approximated via reference gene primer amplification. The repertoire was sequenced with immunoSEQ multiplex PCR; TCRdb's copy has only in-frame clones and lacks some. The V and J calls and clone size are taken from that table; D and trimming were inferred from the DNA. The repertoire holds about 410,000 clones, 90% seen once, with around 0.6% in the top ten. Donors in Cohort 3 who had recovered were those with two negative PCRs, healthcare professional clearance, or resolution of their symptoms. Looked up from germline, CDR1 is SGDLS and CDR2 is YYNGEE. V was pared by 3 bases and J by 3 bases, with 6 bases of the junction left unmatched. There are 15 residues in the CDR3.

The sequencing sample was made of PBMCs or T cells enriched from blood (not recorded which). This rearrangement joins TRBV9 to TRBJ2-3; 8 nucleotides align to TRBD2. The receptor comes from a man between 18 and 35 years old who had recovered from COVID-19. CDR3 amino acids: CASSARREETDTQYF. CDR3 DNA sequence: TGTGCCAGCAGCGCCCGGCGGGAGGAAACAGATACGCAGTATTTT.